This T cell receptor (beta chain) appears in the sequencing data of a study of Graves' ophthalmopathy and Graves' hyperthyroidism. Whole-study findings and limits: In separating ophthalmopathy from stable hyperthyroidism, a 13-signature model achieved 85% to 90% sensitivity and around 81% specificity. Most thyroid clonotypes with frequency above 0.001 were detected in blood too.

RNA served as the template for amplifying TCR beta CDR3 regions. HTBI primers were employed in first-round RT-PCR, then a second-round multiplex PCR followed. TCRdb independently ran MiXCR on the multiplex PCR reads; one entry per CDR3 protein. The sample shows approximately 1.2 million distinct CDR3 sequences, 36% of them seen only once. Trimming removed 5 bases from V and 8 bases from J; junction bases left unmatched: 5. This CDR3 is 14 amino acids long. CDR1 SGHTA and CDR2 FQGNSA come from the germline V gene. New diagnoses, under 2 months' duration, and ages 18 to 65 characterized the hyperthyroidism patients. Only a few counts were recorded for this clonotype. Its antigen remains unidentified.

The sequencing sample was made of peripheral blood or thyroid tissue (not recorded which). The receptor was derived from an adult man with Graves' hyperthyroidism. The V gene is TRBV7-2, the J gene TRBJ1-4, with 10 bases lining up with TRBD1. The CDR3 loop reads CASSTRQGAEKLFF. The CDR3 nucleotides are TGTGCCAGCAGCACCAGACAGGGGGCGGAAAAACTGTTTTTT.